This T cell receptor beta chain was identified during a study of regulatory T cells in long-lasting Graves disease. Findings and limits, study-wide: Favoring TRBV28, TRBJ1-2 and TRBJ2-5 was a feature seen in persistent disease. A reduction in accuracy may have resulted from the small sample size.

This clonotype was counted many times. Its specificity is unknown. Relying on iRepertoire HTBI primers and Arm-PCR of CDR3 regions, the team built TCR beta libraries. TCRdb re-called the multiplex PCR reads through MiXCR, storing one row per CDR3 protein. This table has 350,000 to 400,000 distinct CDR3 sequences, 15% to 17% appearing once. V was pared by 5 bases and J by 4 bases, with 6 bases of the junction left unmatched. The CDR3 is 14 amino acids. Germline CDR1 SGHAT, CDR2 FQNNGV. Regarding time point: newly diagnosed GD, antithyroid drugs for less than 3 months. Extracted RNA from PBMCs served as the source of the TCR library. American Thyroid Association guidelines defined Graves' disease diagnosis.

The chain couples TRBV11-2 to TRBJ2-5, with TRBD1 identical over 8 bases. Material: peripheral blood mononuclear cells (PBMCs), obtained at new diagnosis, from a patient treated with antithyroid drugs. The clonotype originates from a female donor with Graves disease. CDR3 protein: CASSLDRAVETQYF. The DNA for the CDR3 is TGTGCCAGCAGCCTGGACAGGGCCGTAGAGACCCAGTACTTC.